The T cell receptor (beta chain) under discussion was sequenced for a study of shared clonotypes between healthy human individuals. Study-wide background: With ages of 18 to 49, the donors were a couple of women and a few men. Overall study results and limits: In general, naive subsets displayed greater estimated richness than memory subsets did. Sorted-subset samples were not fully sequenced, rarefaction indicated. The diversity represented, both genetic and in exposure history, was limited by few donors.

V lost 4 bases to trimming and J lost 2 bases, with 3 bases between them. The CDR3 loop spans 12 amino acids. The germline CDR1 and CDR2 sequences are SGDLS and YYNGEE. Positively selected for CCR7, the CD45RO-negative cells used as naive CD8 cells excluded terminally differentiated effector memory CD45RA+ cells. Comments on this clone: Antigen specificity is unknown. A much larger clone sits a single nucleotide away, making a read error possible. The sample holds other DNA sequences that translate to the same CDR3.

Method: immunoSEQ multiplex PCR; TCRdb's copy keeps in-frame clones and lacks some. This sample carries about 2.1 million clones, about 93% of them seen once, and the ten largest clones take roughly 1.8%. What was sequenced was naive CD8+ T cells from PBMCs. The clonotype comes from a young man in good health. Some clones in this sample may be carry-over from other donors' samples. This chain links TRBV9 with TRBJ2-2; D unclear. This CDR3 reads CASSINTGELFF. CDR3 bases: TGTGCCAGCAGCATAAACACCGGGGAGCTGTTTTTT.